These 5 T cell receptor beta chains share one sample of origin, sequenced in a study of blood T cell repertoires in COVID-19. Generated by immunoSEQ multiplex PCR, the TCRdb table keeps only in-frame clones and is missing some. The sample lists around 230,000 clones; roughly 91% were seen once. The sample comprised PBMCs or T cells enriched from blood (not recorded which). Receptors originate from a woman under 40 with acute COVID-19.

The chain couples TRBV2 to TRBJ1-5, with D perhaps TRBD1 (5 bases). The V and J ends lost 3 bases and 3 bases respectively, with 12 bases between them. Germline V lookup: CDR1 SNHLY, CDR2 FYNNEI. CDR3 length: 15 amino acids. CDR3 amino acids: CASSDERGPNQPQHF. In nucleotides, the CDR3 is TGTGCCAGCAGTGATGAAAGGGGCCCCAATCAGCCCCAGCATTTT. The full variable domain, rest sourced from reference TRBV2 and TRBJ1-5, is EPEVTQTPSHQVTQMGQEVILRCVPISNHLYFYWYRQILGQKVEFLVSFYNNEISEKSEIFDDQFSVERPDGSNFTLKIRSTKLEDSAMYFCASSDERGPNQPQHFGDGTRLSIL.

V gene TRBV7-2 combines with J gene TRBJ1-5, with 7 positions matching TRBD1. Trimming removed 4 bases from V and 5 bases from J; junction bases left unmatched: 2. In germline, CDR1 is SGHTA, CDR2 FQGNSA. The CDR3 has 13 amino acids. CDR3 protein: CASSSDRDQPQHF. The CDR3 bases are TGTGCCAGCAGCTCTGACAGGGATCAGCCCCAGCATTTT. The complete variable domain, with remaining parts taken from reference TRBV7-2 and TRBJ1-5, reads GAGVSQSPSNKVTEKGKDVELRCDPISGHTALYWYRQSLGQGLEFLIYFQGNSAPDKSGLPSDRFSAERTGGSVSTLTIQRTQQEDSAVYLCASSSDRDQPQHFGDGTRLSIL.

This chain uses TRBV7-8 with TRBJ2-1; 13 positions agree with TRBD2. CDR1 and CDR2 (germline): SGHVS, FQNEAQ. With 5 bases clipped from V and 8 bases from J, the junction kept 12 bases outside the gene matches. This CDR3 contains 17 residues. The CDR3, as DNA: TGTGCCAGCAGCCGTCTGAGACTAGCGGGGGGCTGGGATGAGCAGTTCTTC. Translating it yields CASSRLRLAGGWDEQFF.

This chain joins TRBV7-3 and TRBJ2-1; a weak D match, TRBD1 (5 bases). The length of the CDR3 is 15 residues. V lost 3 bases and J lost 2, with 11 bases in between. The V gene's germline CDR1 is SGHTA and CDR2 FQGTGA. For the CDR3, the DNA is TGTGCCAGCAGCTTGTTCCAGGGCCCCTACAATGAGCAGTTCTTC. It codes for CASSLFQGPYNEQFF.

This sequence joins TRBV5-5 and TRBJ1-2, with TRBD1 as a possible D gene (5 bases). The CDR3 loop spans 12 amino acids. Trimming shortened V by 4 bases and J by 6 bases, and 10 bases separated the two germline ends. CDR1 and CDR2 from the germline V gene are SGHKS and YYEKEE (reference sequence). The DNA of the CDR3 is TGTGCCAGCAGCCCCGTAGGGGATGGCTACACCTTC. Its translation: CASSPVGDGYTF.